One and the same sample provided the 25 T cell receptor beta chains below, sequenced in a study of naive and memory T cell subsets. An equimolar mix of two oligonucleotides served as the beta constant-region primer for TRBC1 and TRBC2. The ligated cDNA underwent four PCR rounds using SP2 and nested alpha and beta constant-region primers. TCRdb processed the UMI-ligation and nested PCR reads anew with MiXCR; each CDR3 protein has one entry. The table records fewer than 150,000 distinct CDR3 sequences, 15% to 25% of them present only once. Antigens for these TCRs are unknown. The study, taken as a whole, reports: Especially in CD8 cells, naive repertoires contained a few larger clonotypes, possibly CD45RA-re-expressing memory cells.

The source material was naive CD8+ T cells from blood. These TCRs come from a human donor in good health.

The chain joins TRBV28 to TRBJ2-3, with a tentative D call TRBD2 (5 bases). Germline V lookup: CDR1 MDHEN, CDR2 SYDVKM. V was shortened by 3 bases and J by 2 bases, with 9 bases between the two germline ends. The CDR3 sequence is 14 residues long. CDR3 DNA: TGTGCCAGCAGTTTTGGAGGAGACACAGATACGCAGTATTTT. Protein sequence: CASSFGGDTDTQYF.

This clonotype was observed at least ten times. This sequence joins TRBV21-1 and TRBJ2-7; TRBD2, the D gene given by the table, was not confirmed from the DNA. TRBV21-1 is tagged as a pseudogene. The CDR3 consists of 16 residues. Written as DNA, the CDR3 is TGTGCCAGCAGCACCTTCAGGAGGGACAGCTCCTACGAGCAGTACTTC. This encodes CASSTFRRDSSYEQYF.

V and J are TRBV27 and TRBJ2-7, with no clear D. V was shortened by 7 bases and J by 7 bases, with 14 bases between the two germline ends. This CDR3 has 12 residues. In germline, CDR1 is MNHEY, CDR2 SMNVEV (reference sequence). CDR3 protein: CASNSASREQYF. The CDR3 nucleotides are TGTGCCAGCAATTCGGCTTCTAGGGAGCAGTACTTC.

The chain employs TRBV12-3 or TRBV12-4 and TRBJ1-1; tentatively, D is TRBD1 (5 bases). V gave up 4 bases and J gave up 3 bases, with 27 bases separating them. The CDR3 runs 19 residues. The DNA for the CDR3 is TGTGCCAGCAGTTCACACCTTCCTCAGGGTGAAAGGGCGGACACTGAAGCTTTCTTT. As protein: CASSSHLPQGERADTEAFF.

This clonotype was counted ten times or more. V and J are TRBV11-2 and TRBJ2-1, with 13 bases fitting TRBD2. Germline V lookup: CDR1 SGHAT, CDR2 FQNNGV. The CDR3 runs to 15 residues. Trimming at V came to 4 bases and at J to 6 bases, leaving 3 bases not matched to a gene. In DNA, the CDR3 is TGTGCCAGCAGCTCCTGGACTAGCGGGAGCAATGAGCAGTTCTTC. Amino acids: CASSSWTSGSNEQFF.

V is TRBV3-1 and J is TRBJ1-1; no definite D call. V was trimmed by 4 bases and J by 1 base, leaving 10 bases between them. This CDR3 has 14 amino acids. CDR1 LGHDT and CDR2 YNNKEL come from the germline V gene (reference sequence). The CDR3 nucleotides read TGTGCCAGCAGCCCGCATGCGGGGAACACTGAAGCTTTCTTT. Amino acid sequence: CASSPHAGNTEAFF.

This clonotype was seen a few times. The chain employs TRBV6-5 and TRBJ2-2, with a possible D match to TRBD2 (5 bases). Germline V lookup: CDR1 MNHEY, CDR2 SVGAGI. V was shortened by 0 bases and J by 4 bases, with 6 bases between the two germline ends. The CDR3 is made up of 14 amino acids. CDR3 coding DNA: TGTGCCAGCAGTTACTCCGCGGGCACCGGGGAGCTGTTTTTT. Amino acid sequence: CASSYSAGTGELFF.

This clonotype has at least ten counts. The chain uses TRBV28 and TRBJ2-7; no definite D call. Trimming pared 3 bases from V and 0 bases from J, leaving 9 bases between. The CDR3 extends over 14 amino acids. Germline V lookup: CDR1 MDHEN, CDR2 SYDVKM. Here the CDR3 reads CASSFGSISYEQYF. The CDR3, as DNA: TGTGCCAGCAGTTTTGGTTCCATCTCCTACGAGCAGTACTTC.

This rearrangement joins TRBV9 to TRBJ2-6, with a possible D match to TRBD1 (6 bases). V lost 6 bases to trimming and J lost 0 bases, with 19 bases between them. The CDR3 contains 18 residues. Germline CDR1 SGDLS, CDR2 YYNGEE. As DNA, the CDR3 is TGTGCCAGCACCGGGACACGATGGTCACACTCTGGGGCCAACGTCCTGACTTTC. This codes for CASTGTRWSHSGANVLTF.

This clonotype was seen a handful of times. CDR3 in amino acids: CASSPPGLAGGSYNEQFF. CDR3 in DNA: TGTGCCAGCAGTCCTCCGGGACTAGCGGGAGGGTCTTACAATGAGCAGTTCTTC. The chain has TRBV6-5 and TRBJ2-1; 16 bases fit TRBD2. V shed 5 bases and J 4 bases; nucleotides not matched to a gene: 8. This CDR3 is built from 18 residues. Germline lookup yields CDR1 MNHEY and CDR2 SVGAGI.

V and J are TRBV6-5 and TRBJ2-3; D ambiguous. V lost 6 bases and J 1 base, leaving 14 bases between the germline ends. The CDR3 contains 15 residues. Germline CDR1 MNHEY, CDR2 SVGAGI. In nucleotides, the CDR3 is TGTGCCAGCAGGCGTTTTAGTGGACGCACAGATACGCAGTATTTT. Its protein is CASRRFSGRTDTQYF.

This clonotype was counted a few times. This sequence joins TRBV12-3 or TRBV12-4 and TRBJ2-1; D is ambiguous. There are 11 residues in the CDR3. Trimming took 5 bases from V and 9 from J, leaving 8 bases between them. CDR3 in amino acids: CASSPPGEQFF. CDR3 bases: TGTGCCAGCAGTCCCCCCGGTGAGCAGTTCTTC.

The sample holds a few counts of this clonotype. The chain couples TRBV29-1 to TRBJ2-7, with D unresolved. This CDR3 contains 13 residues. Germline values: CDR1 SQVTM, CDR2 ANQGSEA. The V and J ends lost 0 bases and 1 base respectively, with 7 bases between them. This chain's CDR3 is CSVEDEVSYEQYF. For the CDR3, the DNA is TGCAGCGTTGAAGATGAAGTTTCCTACGAGCAGTACTTC.

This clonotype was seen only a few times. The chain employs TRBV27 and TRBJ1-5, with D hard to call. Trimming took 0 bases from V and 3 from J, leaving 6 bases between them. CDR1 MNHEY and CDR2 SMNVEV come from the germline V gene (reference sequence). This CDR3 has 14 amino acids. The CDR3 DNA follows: TGTGCCAGCAGTTTATCAGGCAACAATCAGCCCCAGCATTTT. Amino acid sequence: CASSLSGNNQPQHF.

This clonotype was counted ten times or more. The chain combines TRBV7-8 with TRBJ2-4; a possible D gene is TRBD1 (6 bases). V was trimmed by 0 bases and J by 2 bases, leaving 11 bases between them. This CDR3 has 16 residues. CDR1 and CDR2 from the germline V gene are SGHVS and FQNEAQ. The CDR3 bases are TGTGCCAGCAGCTTAGCGTGGGGGCGTCCCAAAAACATTCAGTACTTC. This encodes CASSLAWGRPKNIQYF.

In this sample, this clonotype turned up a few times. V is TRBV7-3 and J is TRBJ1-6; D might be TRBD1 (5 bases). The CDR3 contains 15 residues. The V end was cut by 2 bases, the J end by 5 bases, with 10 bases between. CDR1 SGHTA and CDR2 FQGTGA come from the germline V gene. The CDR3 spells CASSLEVGDNSPLHF. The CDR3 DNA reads TGTGCCAGCAGCTTAGAAGTAGGGGATAATTCACCCCTCCACTTT.

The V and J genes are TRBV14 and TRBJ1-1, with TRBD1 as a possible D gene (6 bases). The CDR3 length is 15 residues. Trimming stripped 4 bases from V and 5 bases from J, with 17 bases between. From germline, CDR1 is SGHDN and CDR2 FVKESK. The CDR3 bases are TGTGCCAGCAGCCCGGGACACCCCATAAGGACTGAAGCTTTCTTT. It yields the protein CASSPGHPIRTEAFF.

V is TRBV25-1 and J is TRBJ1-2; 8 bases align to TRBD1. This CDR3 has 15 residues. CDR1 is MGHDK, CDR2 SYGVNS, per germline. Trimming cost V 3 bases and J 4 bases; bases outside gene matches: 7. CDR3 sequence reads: CASSDTSGGFYGYTF. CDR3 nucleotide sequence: TGTGCCAGCAGTGACACGTCAGGGGGCTTCTATGGCTACACCTTC.

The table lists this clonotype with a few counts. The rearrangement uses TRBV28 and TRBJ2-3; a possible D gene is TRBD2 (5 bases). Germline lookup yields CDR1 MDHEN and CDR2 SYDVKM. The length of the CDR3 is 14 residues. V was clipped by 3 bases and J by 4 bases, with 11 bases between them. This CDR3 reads CASSFSGSADTQYF. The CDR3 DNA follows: TGTGCCAGCAGTTTTAGTGGGAGCGCAGATACGCAGTATTTT.

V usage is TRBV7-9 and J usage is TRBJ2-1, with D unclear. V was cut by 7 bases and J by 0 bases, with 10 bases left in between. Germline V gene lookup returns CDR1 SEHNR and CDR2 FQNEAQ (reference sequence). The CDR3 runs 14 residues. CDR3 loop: CASTDDSSYNEQFF. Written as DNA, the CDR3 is TGTGCCAGCACTGATGATAGCTCCTACAATGAGCAGTTCTTC.

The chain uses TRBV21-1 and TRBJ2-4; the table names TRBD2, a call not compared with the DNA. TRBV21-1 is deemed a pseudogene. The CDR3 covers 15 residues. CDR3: CASSKDLAGRNIQYF. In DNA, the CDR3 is TGTGCCAGCAGCAAAGATCTAGCGGGAAGGAACATTCAGTACTTC.

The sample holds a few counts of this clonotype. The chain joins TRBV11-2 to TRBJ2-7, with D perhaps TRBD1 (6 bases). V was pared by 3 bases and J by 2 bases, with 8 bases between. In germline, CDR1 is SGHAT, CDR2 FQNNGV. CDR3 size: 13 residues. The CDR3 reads CASSFRQAYEQYF. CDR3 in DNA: TGTGCCAGCAGCTTCCGACAGGCCTACGAGCAGTACTTC. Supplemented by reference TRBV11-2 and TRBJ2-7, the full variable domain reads EAGVAQSPRYKIIEKRQSVAFWCNPISGHATLYWYQQILGQGPKLLIQFQNNGVVDDSQLPKDRFSAERLKGVDSTLKIQPAKLEDSAVYLCASSFRQAYEQYFGPGTRLTVT.

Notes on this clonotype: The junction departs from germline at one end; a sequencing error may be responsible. CDR3 bases: TGTGCCAGCAGTTACTACGCGGGCCAACGCCAAGGGGACTTC. Protein: CASSYYAGQRQGDF. The chain joins TRBV2 to TRBJ2-5; tentatively, D is TRBD1 or TRBD2 (5 bases each). Germline V gene data show CDR1 as SNHLY and CDR2 as FYNNEI. The CDR3 totals 14 residues.

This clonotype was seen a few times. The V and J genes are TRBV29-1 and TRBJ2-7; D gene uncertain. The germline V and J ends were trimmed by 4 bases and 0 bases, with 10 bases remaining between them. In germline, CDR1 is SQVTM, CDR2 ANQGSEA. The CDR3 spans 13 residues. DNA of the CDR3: TGCAGCGTTGTGAGGCAGAGCTCCTACGAGCAGTACTTC. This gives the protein CSVVRQSSYEQYF.

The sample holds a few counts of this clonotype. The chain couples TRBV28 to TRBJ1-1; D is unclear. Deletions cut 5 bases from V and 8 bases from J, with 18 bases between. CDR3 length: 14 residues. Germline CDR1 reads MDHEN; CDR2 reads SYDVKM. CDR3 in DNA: TGTGCCAGCAGTACCCTTGAAGACTCGGCCGAAGCTTTCTTT. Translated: CASSTLEDSAEAFF.